This T cell receptor beta chain was captured by sequencing in a study of T-cell reconstitution after alpha-beta-depleted transplantation in children. This clonotype was observed many times. CDR3 length: 15 amino acids. The ends were cut back, 7 bases at V and 0 bases at J, with 16 bases in the middle. The germline V gene encodes CDR1 MDHEN and CDR2 SYDVKM. For TCRbeta, the library was prepared with unique molecular identifiers. TCRdb re-analysed the PCR reads in MiXCR, keeping a single row per CDR3 protein. The table records approximately 100,000 distinct CDR3 sequences, 9.5% to 15% of them present only once.

Sequenced here: PBMCs from the stem cell graft donor, sampled from the stem cell graft. The rearrangement links TRBV28 to TRBJ2-7; a possible D gene is TRBD1 (5 bases). This clonotype originated in a human donor who donated a stem cell graft to a child with inherited bone marrow failure. This chain's CDR3 is CASTPDSSLSYEQYF. CDR3 coding DNA: TGTGCCAGCACCCCAGACAGTTCCCTCTCCTACGAGCAGTACTTC. Drawing the rest from reference TRBV28 and TRBJ2-7, the complete variable domain is DVKVTQSSRYLVKRTGEKVFLECVQDMDHENMFWYRQDPGLGLRLIYFSYDVKMKEKGDIPEGYSVSREKKERFSLILESASTNQTSMYLCASTPDSSLSYEQYFGPGTRLTVT.